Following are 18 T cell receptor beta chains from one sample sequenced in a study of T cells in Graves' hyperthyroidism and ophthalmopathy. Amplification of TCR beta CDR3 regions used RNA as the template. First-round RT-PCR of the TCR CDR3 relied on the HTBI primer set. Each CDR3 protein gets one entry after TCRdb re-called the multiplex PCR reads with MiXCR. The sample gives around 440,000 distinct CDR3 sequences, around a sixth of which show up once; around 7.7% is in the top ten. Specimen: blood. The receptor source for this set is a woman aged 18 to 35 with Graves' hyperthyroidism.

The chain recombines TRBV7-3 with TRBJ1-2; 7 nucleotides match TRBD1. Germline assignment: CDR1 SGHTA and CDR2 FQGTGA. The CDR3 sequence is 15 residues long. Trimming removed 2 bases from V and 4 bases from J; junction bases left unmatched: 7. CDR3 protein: CASSLAGPGGYGYTF. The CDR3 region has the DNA TGTGCCAGCAGCTTAGCGGGGCCAGGGGGCTATGGCTACACCTTC.

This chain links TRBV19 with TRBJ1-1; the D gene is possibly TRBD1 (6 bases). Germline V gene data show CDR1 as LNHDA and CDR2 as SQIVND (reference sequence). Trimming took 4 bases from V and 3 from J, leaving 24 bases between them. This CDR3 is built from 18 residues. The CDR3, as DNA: TGTGCCAGTAGTAGCTCAAGACAGGAGGAGGTCTGTGACACTGAAGCTTTCTTT. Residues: CASSSSRQEEVCDTEAFF.

The CDR3 sequence is CASSLGGAFTGELFF. The CDR3 DNA sequence: TGCGCCAGCAGCTTGGGGGGGGCGTTCACCGGGGAGCTGTTTTTT. The chain recombines TRBV5-1 with TRBJ2-2; TRBD1 or TRBD2 may be the D gene (6 bases each). This CDR3 is 15 amino acids long. V dropped 0 bases and J dropped 4 bases, with 10 bases sitting between them. Germline-derived CDR1 and CDR2 are SGHRS and YFSETQ.

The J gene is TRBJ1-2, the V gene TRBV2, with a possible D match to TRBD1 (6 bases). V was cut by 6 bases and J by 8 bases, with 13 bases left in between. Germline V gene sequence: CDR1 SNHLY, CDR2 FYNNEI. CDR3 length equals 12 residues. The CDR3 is CASSGRTAGYTF. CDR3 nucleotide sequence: TGTGCCAGCAGCGGACGGACAGCAGGCTACACCTTC.

Written as DNA, the CDR3 is TGTGCCAGCAGCTTAGGAAGGGGCTATCCGGCCAATGAGCAGTTCTTC. It encodes CASSLGRGYPANEQFF. This rearrangement joins TRBV7-2 to TRBJ2-1; D is perhaps TRBD1 (5 bases). The CDR3 totals 16 residues. Germline-derived CDR1 and CDR2 are SGHTA and FQGNSA. The V gene lost 1 base and the J gene lost 6 bases, with 16 bases spanning the gap.

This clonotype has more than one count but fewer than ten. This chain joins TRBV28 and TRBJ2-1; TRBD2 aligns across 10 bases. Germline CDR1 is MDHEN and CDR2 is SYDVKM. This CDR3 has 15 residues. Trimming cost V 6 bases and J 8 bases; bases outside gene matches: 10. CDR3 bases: TGTGCCAGCAGAGAAAGCGGGGGGGCCTTAGATGAGCAGTTCTTC. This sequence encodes CASRESGGALDEQFF.

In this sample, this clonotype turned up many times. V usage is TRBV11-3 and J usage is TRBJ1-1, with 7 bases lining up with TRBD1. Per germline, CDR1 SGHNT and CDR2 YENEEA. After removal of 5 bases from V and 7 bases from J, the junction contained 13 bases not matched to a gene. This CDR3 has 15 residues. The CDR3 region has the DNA TGTGCCAGCAGCCCCCTCGACAGGGTACCCGGTGAAGCTTTCTTT. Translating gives CASSPLDRVPGEAFF. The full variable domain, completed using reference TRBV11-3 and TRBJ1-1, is EAGVVQSPRYKIIEKKQPVAFWCNPISGHNTLYWYLQNLGQGPELLIRYENEEAVDDSQLPKDRFSAERLKGVDSTLKIQPAELGDSAVYLCASSPLDRVPGEAFFGQGTRLTVV.

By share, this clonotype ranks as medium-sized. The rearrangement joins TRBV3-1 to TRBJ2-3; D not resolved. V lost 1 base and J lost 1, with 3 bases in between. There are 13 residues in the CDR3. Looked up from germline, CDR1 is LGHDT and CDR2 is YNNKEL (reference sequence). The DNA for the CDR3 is TGTGCCAGCAGCCAAGGAGGCACAGATACGCAGTATTTT. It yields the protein CASSQGGTDTQYF.

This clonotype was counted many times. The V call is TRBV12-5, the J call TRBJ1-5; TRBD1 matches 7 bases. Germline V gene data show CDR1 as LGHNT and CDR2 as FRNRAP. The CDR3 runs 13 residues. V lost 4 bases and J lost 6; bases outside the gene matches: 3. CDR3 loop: CASGSNRGQPQHF. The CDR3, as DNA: TGTGCTAGTGGTTCAAACAGGGGTCAGCCCCAGCATTTT.

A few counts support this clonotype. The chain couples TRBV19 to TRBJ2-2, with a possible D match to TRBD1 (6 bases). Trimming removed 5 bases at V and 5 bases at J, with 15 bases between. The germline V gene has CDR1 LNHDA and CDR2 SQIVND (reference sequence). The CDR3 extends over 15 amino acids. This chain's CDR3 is CASSQLQGMTGELFF. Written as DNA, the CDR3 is TGTGCCAGTAGTCAATTACAGGGAATGACCGGGGAGCTGTTTTTT.

DNA of the CDR3: TGTGCCAGCAGCTCCGCCGTAGTCCAAGAGACCCAGTACTTC. It translates to CASSSAVVQETQYF. The chain couples TRBV5-4 to TRBJ2-5; D remains ambiguous. From germline, CDR1 is SGHNT and CDR2 YYREEE (reference sequence). Trimming took off 3 bases at V and 1 base at J, with 10 bases between the two ends. The CDR3 totals 14 residues.

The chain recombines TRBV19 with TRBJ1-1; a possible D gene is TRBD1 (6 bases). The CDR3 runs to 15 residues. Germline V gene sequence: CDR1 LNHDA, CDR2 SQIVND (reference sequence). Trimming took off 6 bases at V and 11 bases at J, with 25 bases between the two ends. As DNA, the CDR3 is TGTGCCAGTAGCCCTACTTTAACAGGGTATGCTTCGGCTTTCTTT. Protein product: CASSPTLTGYASAFF. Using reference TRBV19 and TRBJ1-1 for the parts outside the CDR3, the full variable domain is DGGITQSPKYLFRKEGQNVTLSCEQNLNHDAMYWYRQDPGQGLRLIYYSQIVNDFQKGDIAEGYSVSREKKESFPLTVTSAQKNPTAFYLCASSPTLTGYASAFFGQGTRLTVV.

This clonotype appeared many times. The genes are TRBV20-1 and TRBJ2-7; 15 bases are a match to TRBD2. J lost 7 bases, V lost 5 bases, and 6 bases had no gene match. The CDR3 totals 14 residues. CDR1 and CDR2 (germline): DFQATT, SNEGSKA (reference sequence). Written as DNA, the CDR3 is TGCAGTGCTCGGACTAGCGGGAGGGTCGGGGAGCAGTACTTC. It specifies CSARTSGRVGEQYF.

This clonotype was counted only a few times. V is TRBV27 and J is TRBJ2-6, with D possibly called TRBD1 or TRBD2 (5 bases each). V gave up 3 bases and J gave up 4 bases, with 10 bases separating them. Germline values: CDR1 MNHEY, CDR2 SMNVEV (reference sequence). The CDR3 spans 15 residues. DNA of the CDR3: TGTGCCAGCAGTTTTGCAGGGACCGGGGCCAACGTCCTGACTTTC. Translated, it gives CASSFAGTGANVLTF.

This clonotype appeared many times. The CDR3 DNA sequence: TGCGCCAGCAGCTTTTTTTCTAGCGGGAGAAGCGAGCAGTACTTC. This gives the protein CASSFFSSGRSEQYF. The chain employs TRBV5-1 and TRBJ2-7, with 10 bases fitting TRBD2. Unmatched junction bases numbered 8, after V lost 2 bases and J lost 6 bases. Germline loops: CDR1 SGHRS, CDR2 YFSETQ. The CDR3 covers 15 residues. Full variable domain (remainder filled in from reference TRBV5-1 and TRBJ2-7): KAGVTQTPRYLIKTRGQQVTLSCSPISGHRSVSWYQQTPGQGLQFLFEYFSETQRNKGNFPGRFSGRQFSNSRSEMNVSTLELGDSALYLCASSFFSSGRSEQYFGPGTRLTVT.

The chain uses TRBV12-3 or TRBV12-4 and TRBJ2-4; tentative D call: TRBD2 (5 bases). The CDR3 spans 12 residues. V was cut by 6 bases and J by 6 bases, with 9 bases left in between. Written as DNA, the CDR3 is TGTGCCAGCAGCCCTACTAGAAACATTCAGTACTTC. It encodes CASSPTRNIQYF.

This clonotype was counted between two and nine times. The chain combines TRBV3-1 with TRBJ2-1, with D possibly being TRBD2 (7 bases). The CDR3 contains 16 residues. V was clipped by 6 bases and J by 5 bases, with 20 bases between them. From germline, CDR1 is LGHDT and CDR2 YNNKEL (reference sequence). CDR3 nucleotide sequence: TGTGCCAGCAGGCTGACTAGGGGGGGGCTAAACAATGAGCAGTTCTTC. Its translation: CASRLTRGGLNNEQFF.

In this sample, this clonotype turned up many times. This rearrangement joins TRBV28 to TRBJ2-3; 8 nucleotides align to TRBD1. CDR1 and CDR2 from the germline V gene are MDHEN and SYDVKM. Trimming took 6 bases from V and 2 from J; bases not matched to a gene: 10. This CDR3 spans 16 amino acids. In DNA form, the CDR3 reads TGTGCCAGCAGCCCTTCGACAGGGGAGTACACAGATACGCAGTATTTT. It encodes CASSPSTGEYTDTQYF.